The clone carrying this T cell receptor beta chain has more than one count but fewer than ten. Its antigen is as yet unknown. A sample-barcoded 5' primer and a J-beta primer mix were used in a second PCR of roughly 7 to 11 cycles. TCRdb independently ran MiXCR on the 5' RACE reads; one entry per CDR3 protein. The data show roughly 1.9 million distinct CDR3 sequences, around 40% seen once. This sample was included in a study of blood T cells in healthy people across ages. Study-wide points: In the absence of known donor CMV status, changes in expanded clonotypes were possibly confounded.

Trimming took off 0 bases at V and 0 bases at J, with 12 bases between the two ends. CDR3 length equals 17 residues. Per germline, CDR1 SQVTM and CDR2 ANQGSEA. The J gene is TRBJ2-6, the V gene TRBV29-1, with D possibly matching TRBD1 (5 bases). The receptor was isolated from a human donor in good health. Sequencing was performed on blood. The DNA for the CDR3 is TGCAGCGTTGAAGATTCCAGGGTTGGCTCTGGGGCCAACGTCCTGACTTTC. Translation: CSVEDSRVGSGANVLTF. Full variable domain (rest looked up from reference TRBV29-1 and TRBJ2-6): SAVISQKPSRDICQRGTSLTIQCQVDSQVTMMFWYRQQPGQSLTLIATANQGSEATYESGFVIDKFPISRPNLTFSTLTVSNMSPEDSSIYLCSVEDSRVGSGANVLTFGAGSRLTVL.